Described below is a single TCR beta chain sequence and its context. This CDR3 region has 16 residues. The ends were cut back, 1 base at V and 0 bases at J, with 10 bases in the middle. Per the germline V gene, CDR1 is SEHNR and CDR2 is FQNEAQ (reference sequence). TCRdb's copy holds only in-frame clones and misses some; the assay was immunoSEQ multiplex PCR. Found here are tens of thousands of clones, around 90% of them singletons; the top ten hold under 8.5%. This sample was taken from a study of blood T cell repertoires in COVID-19. On the study more broadly: Both acute and convalescent COVID-19 samples were obtained from the United States, Italy and Spain. PBMCs, B-cell-depleted T cells, or T cells were the source of the cDNA or gDNA that made up the material.

V is TRBV7-9 and J is TRBJ1-5; D remains unclear. What was sequenced was peripheral blood. The receptor was isolated from an elderly man with active or convalescent COVID-19. Written as DNA, the CDR3 is TGTGCCAGCAGCTTAGGGGAGCCCAGTAGCAATCAGCCCCAGCATTTT. Residues: CASSLGEPSSNQPQHF.